The 8 T cell receptor beta chains listed next were all sequenced from one sample in a study of blood T cell repertoires in COVID-19. Clones were sequenced by immunoSEQ multiplex PCR, and TCRdb holds only the in-frame ones, with some missing. Among about 170,000 clones listed, roughly 85% were seen once. Input material: peripheral blood. All receptors come from an elderly woman with active or convalescent COVID-19.

The chain has TRBV19 and TRBJ1-1; D is undetermined. The CDR3 loop spans 14 amino acids. The ends were cut back, 6 bases at V and 0 bases at J, with 11 bases in the middle. Germline V lookup: CDR1 LNHDA, CDR2 SQIVND (reference sequence). CDR3 nucleotides: TGTGCCAGTAGCTTCGACACCTTGAACACTGAAGCTTTCTTT. Protein product: CASSFDTLNTEAFF. The full variable domain, in which reference TRBV19 and TRBJ1-1 provide the parts outside the CDR3, is DGGITQSPKYLFRKEGQNVTLSCEQNLNHDAMYWYRQDPGQGLRLIYYSQIVNDFQKGDIAEGYSVSREKKESFPLTVTSAQKNPTAFYLCASSFDTLNTEAFFGQGTRLTVV.

This sequence joins TRBV18 and TRBJ1-4, with D perhaps matching TRBD1 (6 bases). This CDR3 comprises 16 residues. The germline V and J ends were trimmed by 4 bases and 8 bases, with 20 bases remaining between them. Per the germline V gene, CDR1 is KGHSH and CDR2 is LQKENI. The CDR3 sequence: CASSLTQQGFGEKLFF. CDR3 bases: TGTGCCAGCTCACTCACCCAGCAGGGGTTTGGCGAAAAACTGTTTTTT.

The chain carries TRBV6-1 and TRBJ1-1, with TRBD1 matching over 8 bases. The CDR3 spans 15 residues. In germline, CDR1 is MNHNS, CDR2 SASEGT. V was pared by 2 bases and J by 3 bases, with 5 bases of the junction left unmatched. CDR3 nucleotide sequence: TGTGCCAGCAGTGAATTCCCGACAGGGGACACTGAAGCTTTCTTT. It codes for CASSEFPTGDTEAFF.

This clone is medium-sized within its sample. The gene calls are TRBV7-8 and TRBJ2-7; 8 bases align to TRBD2. Unmatched junction bases numbered 5, after V lost 1 base and J lost 3 bases. This CDR3 is built from 15 residues. Germline V lookup: CDR1 SGHVS, CDR2 FQNEAQ. The CDR3 reads CASSLETSVRYEQYF. The CDR3 DNA reads as TGTGCCAGCAGCTTAGAGACTAGCGTTCGCTACGAGCAGTACTTC.

The rearrangement joins TRBV5-5 to TRBJ1-6, with D unclear. Per germline, CDR1 SGHKS and CDR2 YYEKEE (reference sequence). The CDR3 is 15 residues long. V dropped 2 bases and J dropped 3 bases, with 9 bases sitting between them. For the CDR3, the DNA is TGTGCCAGCAGCTTTGAGGTGTTCTATAATTCACCCCTCCACTTT. Its translation is CASSFEVFYNSPLHF.

In the case of this clone: The sample holds other DNA sequences that translate to the same CDR3. The rearrangement joins TRBV12-3 or TRBV12-4 to TRBJ1-2; tentative D call: TRBD1 (5 bases). V dropped 3 bases and J dropped 6 bases, with 11 bases sitting between them. The CDR3 runs 13 residues. Here the CDR3 DNA reads TGTGCCAGCAGTTTTTTCCGGGGGGATGGCTACACCTTC. Translating it yields CASSFFRGDGYTF.

This clone has only one observation. V usage is TRBV7-3 and J usage is TRBJ2-3; 9 bases are a match to TRBD2. Germline-derived CDR1 and CDR2 are SGHTA and FQGTGA. This CDR3 comprises 16 residues. Losses at the gene ends were 2 bases for V and 4 bases for J; bases not matched to a gene: 7. The CDR3 nucleotides read TGTGCCAGCAGCTTAGGCGGGAGGGCCCTCGCAGATACGCAGTATTTT. Its translation: CASSLGGRALADTQYF.

The chain is built from TRBV2 and TRBJ1-2; 8 bases fit TRBD1. The CDR3 extends over 13 amino acids. Germline CDR1 is SNHLY and CDR2 is FYNNEI. Unmatched junction bases numbered 4, after V lost 8 bases and J lost 2 bases. The CDR3 nucleotides are TGTGCCAGCGCACAGGGGGGGAACTATGGCTACACCTTC. Translation: CASAQGGNYGYTF.